The 13 T cell receptor beta chains given below trace back to one sample, sequenced in a study of response to subunit inactivated influenza vaccine. MiXCR, applied by TCRdb to the RT-PCR reads, yields one record per CDR3 protein. The sample carries over 650,000 distinct CDR3 sequences, approximately 17% recorded once. This sample comprised PBMCs from blood, obtained around 5 days after vaccination. The receptors here all came from a man between 50 and 59 years old who received an inactivated influenza vaccine.

This clonotype was counted between two and nine times. The J gene is TRBJ2-5, the V gene TRBV10-3; D remains ambiguous. Trimming pared 1 base from V and 1 base from J, leaving 7 bases between. Germline-derived CDR1 and CDR2 are ENHRY and SYGVKD. CDR3 length: 14 residues. The CDR3 sequence is CAISELGSQETQYF. The CDR3 nucleotides are TGTGCCATCAGTGAGTTGGGCAGCCAAGAGACCCAGTACTTC.

There are many counts of this clonotype. V and J are TRBV20-1 and TRBJ2-1, with TRBD2 as a possible D gene (6 bases). V lost 5 bases and J 15 bases, leaving 17 bases between the germline ends. CDR3 length equals 11 residues. Germline loops: CDR1 DFQATT, CDR2 SNEGSKA (reference sequence). DNA for the CDR3: TGCAGTGCTCACCCACGGGAGCTTTGGTTCTTC. This encodes CSAHPRELWFF.

This clonotype has just a few counts. The V call is TRBV11-3, the J call TRBJ1-1; possibly TRBD1 for D (6 bases). Germline V CDR1 and CDR2: SGHNT, YENEEA. This CDR3 has 13 residues. Trimming took off 9 bases at V and 1 base at J, with 12 bases between the two ends. The CDR3 nucleotides read TGTGCCAGTTCGGGACACTCGAACACTGAAGCTTTCTTT. Translated: CASSGHSNTEAFF.

This clonotype has only a few counts. The chain uses TRBV5-1 and TRBJ2-2, with a possible D match to TRBD2 (6 bases). Deletions cut 3 bases from V and 0 bases from J, with 9 bases between. Looked up from germline, CDR1 is SGHRS and CDR2 is YFSETQ. The CDR3 consists of 15 residues. CDR3 residues: CASSWAGSNTGELFF. In DNA form, the CDR3 reads TGCGCCAGCAGCTGGGCGGGGTCGAACACCGGGGAGCTGTTTTTT. The complete variable domain, with remaining parts taken from reference TRBV5-1 and TRBJ2-2, reads KAGVTQTPRYLIKTRGQQVTLSCSPISGHRSVSWYQQTPGQGLQFLFEYFSETQRNKGNFPGRFSGRQFSNSRSEMNVSTLELGDSALYLCASSWAGSNTGELFFGEGSRLTVL.

The table lists this clonotype with a few counts. This rearrangement joins TRBV11-2 to TRBJ2-3, with TRBD1 matching 9 bases. The CDR3 consists of 15 residues. Trimming removed 4 bases from V and 4 bases from J; junction bases left unmatched: 6. Germline CDR1 is SGHAT and CDR2 is FQNNGV. CDR3 amino acids: CASSSQGARADTQYF. The DNA of the CDR3 is TGTGCCAGCAGCTCACAGGGGGCCCGGGCAGATACGCAGTATTTT.

The V and J genes are TRBV7-9 and TRBJ2-3; D not resolved. The CDR3 is 16 amino acids. Germline V gene data show CDR1 as SEHNR and CDR2 as FQNEAQ (reference sequence). Between the trimmed V and J ends, which lost 0 bases and 6 bases, there was a span of 16 bases. DNA for the CDR3: TGTGCCAGCAGCTTAGCTCTTAGTTACAAGGACGATACGCAGTATTTT. Its translation is CASSLALSYKDDTQYF.

This clonotype was found a few times. This chain connects TRBV11-1 to TRBJ2-1; 13 bases match TRBD2. CDR3 length equals 21 residues. Germline-derived CDR1 and CDR2 are SGHAT and FQDESV (reference sequence). After removal of 2 bases from V and 2 bases from J, the junction contained 15 bases not matched to a gene. The DNA for the CDR3 is TGTGCCAGCAGCTTAATCATCCGGAGGACTAGCGGGGGATTTACCTACAATGAGCAGTTCTTC. Its translation is CASSLIIRRTSGGFTYNEQFF.

The chain carries TRBV28 and TRBJ2-7; 7 bases are shared with TRBD2. Germline values: CDR1 MDHEN, CDR2 SYDVKM. The CDR3 has 14 residues. Unmatched junction bases numbered 10, after V lost 6 bases and J lost 5 bases. The CDR3: CASRATGRVHEQYF. Written as DNA, the CDR3 is TGTGCCAGCAGGGCAACTGGGAGGGTCCACGAGCAGTACTTC.

This clonotype was detected a few times. At one end, the junction sequence differs from germline, possibly due to a read error. The chain uses TRBV5-1 and TRBJ1-1; a possible D gene is TRBD1 (6 bases). Germline CDR1 SGHRS, CDR2 YFSETQ. This CDR3 contains 13 residues. The CDR3 protein is CASSLEGVRAGTF. The CDR3 coding sequence is TGCGCCAGCAGCTTGGAGGGCGTCCGGGCCGGGACATTT.

A few counts support this clonotype. The chain carries TRBV11-1 and TRBJ2-7, with TRBD1 as a possible D gene (6 bases). Germline V gene lookup returns CDR1 SGHAT and CDR2 FQDESV (reference sequence). Trimming stripped 4 bases from V and 6 bases from J, with 13 bases between. The CDR3 length is 13 residues. The CDR3 spells CASSSGQWAEQYF. The CDR3 DNA reads TGTGCCAGCAGCTCCGGACAGTGGGCCGAGCAGTACTTC.

This clonotype has just a few counts. The V call is TRBV6-1, the J call TRBJ2-1, with 11 bases lining up with TRBD2. Looked up from germline, CDR1 is MNHNS and CDR2 is SASEGT. This CDR3 comprises 16 residues. V was pared by 6 bases and J by 10 bases, with 14 bases of the junction left unmatched. The CDR3: CASSQISGTSGREQFF. CDR3 DNA: TGTGCCAGCAGCCAAATATCCGGGACTAGCGGAAGAGAGCAGTTCTTC.

V is TRBV6-1 and J is TRBJ2-5; perhaps TRBD1 as D (6 bases). Trimming shortened V by 5 bases and J by 2 bases, and 15 bases separated the two germline ends. Per germline, CDR1 MNHNS and CDR2 SASEGT. The CDR3 has 15 residues. The CDR3: CASSPITGKQETQYF. The CDR3 region has the DNA TGTGCCAGCAGTCCTATCACAGGGAAGCAAGAGACCCAGTACTTC.

V and J are TRBV14 and TRBJ2-3; D gene ambiguous. V was trimmed by 1 base and J by 11 bases, leaving 16 bases between them. Per the germline V gene, CDR1 is SGHDN and CDR2 is FVKESK. The CDR3 has 14 residues. The CDR3 nucleotides are TGTGCCAGCAGCCAAGTCTGGCTAGTCGACATGCAGTATTTT. Translated: CASSQVWLVDMQYF. Full variable domain (rest looked up from reference TRBV14 and TRBJ2-3): EAGVTQFPSHSVIEKGQTVTLRCDPISGHDNLYWYRRVMGKEIKFLLHFVKESKQDESGMPNNRFLAERTGGTYSTLKVQPAELEDSGVYFCASSQVWLVDMQYFGPGTRLTVL.